The table lists the clone carrying this T cell receptor beta chain with a few counts. Its cognate antigen is unknown. CDR3 size: 14 residues. Germline CDR1 MDHEN, CDR2 SYDVKM. V was clipped by 6 bases and J by 4 bases, with 15 bases between them. Quantitative 5'-RACE was performed with molecular barcodes, and it yielded the TCR beta libraries. One entry per CDR3 protein, called by TCRdb with MiXCR from the 5' RACE reads. Here the sample spans some 450,000 distinct CDR3 sequences, approximately 17% being singletons. The data stem from a study of CD8 T cells in ankylosing spondylitis. Study-wide findings and caveats: Both synovial fluid and blood in reactive arthritis had previously been reported to carry some motif variants. Seemingly distinctive of ankylosing spondylitis blood was a TCR beta motif formed by eight highly homologous variants. Enrichment of disease-linked clones was reportedly significant in matched ankylosing spondylitis synovial fluid. Researchers report that disease-linked clones proved CD8+ and relatively rare in peripheral blood.

Sample: blood, either unsorted or a sorted T cell fraction (not recorded which). The receptor's source is a male donor with ankylosing spondylitis. This rearrangement joins TRBV28 to TRBJ2-5; possible D gene TRBD1, 6 bases. The DNA of the CDR3 is TGTGCCAGCAGCCAACCTGGACAGCTAGAGACCCAGTACTTC. Residues: CASSQPGQLETQYF.